This T cell receptor (beta chain) originates from a study of T cell clusters in autoimmune cytopenias. Study information: Healthy donor controls had a mean age of about 53 years and median age of approximately 60 years. Study-wide findings and caveats: The T cell clusters were defined only in silico, without experimental functional validation.

This CDR3 has 17 residues. The germline V gene encodes CDR1 MNHEY and CDR2 SVGEGT. TRB rearrangements were amplified by touch-down multiplex PCR with mixed TRB-A/B primers. Following a re-call of the multiplex PCR reads, TCRdb has one entry per CDR3 protein and lacks DNA. The repertoire table contains approximately 5,000 distinct CDR3 sequences. TRB amplification used 250 ng of peripheral blood genomic DNA. By frequency, this clonotype is medium-sized (0.01 to 0.1%). Its antigen is unidentified. This same sample was also part of a study on T cell repertoires in aging, cancer and after chemotherapy.

This clonotype was obtained from a human donor in good health. The sequenced sample was peripheral blood. This chain joins TRBV6-2 or TRBV6-3 and TRBJ2-3; TCRdb indicates TRBD2, and absent DNA this call remains unverified. CDR3 in amino acids: CASSTIAGGPVPDTQYF.